Following are 14 T cell receptor beta chains from one sample sequenced in a study of regulatory T cells in long-lasting Graves disease (dated by TCRdb to 2020 to 2023). The library was produced with multiplex PCR. The sample was run on an Illumina HiSeq 4000. CDR3 regions were amplified by Arm-PCR with iRepertoire HTBI primers to construct TCR beta libraries. TCRdb trimmed public reads at Q25 via fastp, called clones via MiXCR and kept in-frame beta chains. Rows with a matching CDR3 protein are joined into one entry that keeps the most common DNA and genes. Counted in this sample were about 400,000 distinct CDR3 sequences; 20% of them appeared once. The ten top clones hold under 25% of the sample. In light of the paper, this sample's time point label describes: persistent/refractory GD, antithyroid drugs over 5 years with positive TRAb. For both TCR sequencing and RNA sequencing, RNA was extracted from PBMCs in TRIzol.

Source: peripheral blood mononuclear cells (PBMCs), taken when the disease was refractory, from a patient treated with antithyroid drugs. These receptors were collected from a female donor with Graves disease.

Only a few counts were recorded for this clonotype. This sequence joins TRBV6-5 and TRBJ1-2, with TRBD1 identical over 9 bases. Germline CDR1 reads MNHEY; CDR2 reads SVGAGI. Unmatched junction bases numbered 6, after V lost 2 bases and J lost 5 bases. The CDR3 runs to 15 residues. Here the CDR3 reads CASSYGQGKGYGYTF. CDR3 nucleotides: TGTGCCAGCAGTTACGGACAGGGGAAGGGGTATGGCTACACCTTC.

The rearrangement links TRBV7-6 to TRBJ1-6; 7 positions agree with TRBD1. This CDR3 comprises 18 residues. CDR1 and CDR2 (germline): SGHVS, FNYEAQ. With V trimmed by 1 base and J by 5 bases, 11 bases remained unmatched. The CDR3 is CASSLDGSRTGHNSPLHF. CDR3 nucleotide sequence: TGTGCCAGCAGCTTAGACGGCTCTCGGACAGGCCATAATTCACCCCTCCACTTT. Looking up the rest from reference TRBV7-6 and TRBJ1-6 gives the full variable domain: GAGVSQSPRYKVTKRGQDVALRCDPISGHVSLYWYRQALGQGPEFLTYFNYEAQQDKSGLPNDRFSAERPEGSISTLTIQRTEQRDSAMYRCASSLDGSRTGHNSPLHFGNGTRLTVT.

Notes on this clonotype: This could be a read error, since a much larger clone is one nucleotide away. The chain couples TRBV5-1 to TRBJ1-1; D remains unclear. This CDR3 contains 14 residues. V lost 4 bases to trimming and J lost 1 base, with 11 bases between them. Germline lookup yields CDR1 SGHRS and CDR2 YFSETQ. Here the CDR3 reads CASSPVGWNTEAFF. In nucleotides, the CDR3 is TGCGCCAGCAGCCCGGTCGGATGGAACACTGAAGCTTTCTTT.

This clonotype showed up many times. This sequence joins TRBV2 and TRBJ2-2; 12 positions agree with TRBD1. This CDR3 is 15 amino acids long. CDR1 SNHLY and CDR2 FYNNEI come from the germline V gene. J gave up 7 bases and V 5 bases, and 5 bases lay outside the gene matches. The CDR3 coding sequence is TGTGCCAGCAGTCTAGGGACAGGGGGCGGCGGGGAGCTGTTTTTT. Protein product: CASSLGTGGGGELFF.

This clonotype was detected ten times or more. This chain connects TRBV20-1 to TRBJ1-2, with no clear D. CDR1 DFQATT and CDR2 SNEGSKA come from the germline V gene (reference sequence). The CDR3 is 12 residues long. V shed 5 bases and J shed 4 bases, with 11 bases lying between them. CDR3 in DNA: TGCAGTGCTCGGATCCTTCCCTATGGCTACACCTTC. As protein: CSARILPYGYTF.

This clonotype was detected many times. This rearrangement joins TRBV28 to TRBJ1-2; D unclear. Germline CDR1 and CDR2: MDHEN and SYDVKM. The ends were cut back, 6 bases at V and 5 bases at J, with 16 bases in the middle. The CDR3 has 14 residues. The CDR3 DNA follows: TGTGCCAGCAGCCCCTCGGGGAGCCCTTATGGCTACACCTTC. Protein product: CASSPSGSPYGYTF.

This clonotype has a handful of counts. The V gene is TRBV5-1, the J gene TRBJ2-7; 8 bases line up with TRBD2. Trimming cost V 4 bases and J 2 bases; bases outside gene matches: 17. Germline-derived CDR1 and CDR2 are SGHRS and YFSETQ. The CDR3 consists of 18 residues. CDR3 DNA: TGCGCCAGCAGCCTAACCGGTAATAGCGGGACCGCGGCCTACGAGCAGTACTTC. It encodes CASSLTGNSGTAAYEQYF. The variable domain in full, completed from reference TRBV5-1 and TRBJ2-7, reads KAGVTQTPRYLIKTRGQQVTLSCSPISGHRSVSWYQQTPGQGLQFLFEYFSETQRNKGNFPGRFSGRQFSNSRSEMNVSTLELGDSALYLCASSLTGNSGTAAYEQYFGPGTRLTVT.

The table lists this clonotype with many counts. J is TRBJ1-1 and V is TRBV5-5; D is unresolved. This CDR3 has 13 residues. CDR1 SGHKS and CDR2 YYEKEE come from the germline V gene (reference sequence). Trimming stripped 4 bases from V and 2 bases from J, with 9 bases between. DNA of the CDR3: TGTGCCAGCAGCAGGGCGGGAAACACTGAAGCTTTCTTT. It is translated as CASSRAGNTEAFF. The full variable domain, with the rest looked up from reference TRBV5-5 and TRBJ1-1, is DAGVTQSPTHLIKTRGQQVTLRCSPISGHKSVSWYQQVLGQGPQFIFQYYEKEERGRGNFPDRFSARQFPNYSSELNVNALLLGDSALYLCASSRAGNTEAFFGQGTRLTVV.

As to this clonotype: Since a much larger clone is just one base distant, this may be a read error. V usage is TRBV27 and J usage is TRBJ1-4; D gene ambiguous. In germline, CDR1 is MNHEY, CDR2 SMNVEV (reference sequence). The CDR3 covers 15 residues. Trimming pared 5 bases from V and 7 bases from J, leaving 17 bases between. CDR3 amino acids: CASSADYPETEKLFF. The CDR3 DNA reads as TGTGCCAGCAGTGCCGATTATCCGGAAACTGAAAAACTGTTTTTT.

This clonotype was seen many times. The rearrangement uses TRBV7-8 and TRBJ2-7; 8 bases line up with TRBD1. Germline V gives CDR1 SGHVS, CDR2 FQNEAQ. Trimming cost V 5 bases and J 0 bases; bases outside gene matches: 6. This CDR3 has 15 amino acids. The CDR3 region is CASSPRTGNSYEQYF. The CDR3 nucleotides read TGTGCCAGCAGCCCCAGGACAGGGAACTCCTACGAGCAGTACTTC.

This clonotype occurred a few times. The chain is built from TRBV11-2 and TRBJ2-7; either TRBD1 or TRBD2 may fit D (5 bases each). CDR1 and CDR2 from the germline V gene are SGHAT and FQNNGV. The CDR3 loop spans 15 amino acids. Trimming removed 5 bases at V and 4 bases at J, with 18 bases between. CDR3 protein: CASSRELGDLYEQYF. The CDR3 DNA follows: TGTGCCAGCAGCCGCGAACTAGGGGATTTGTACGAGCAGTACTTC.

Concerning this clonotype itself: No conserved phenylalanine or tryptophan ends this CDR3, so it is likely a read error. V and J are TRBV2 and TRBJ2-3; D is uncertain. Germline V gives CDR1 SNHLY, CDR2 FYNNEI. Trimming removed 6 bases from V and 1 base from J, with 8 bases in between. CDR3 length: 13 amino acids. The CDR3 here is CASRNGGTDTQYS. Written as DNA, the CDR3 is TGTGCCAGCAGGAACGGCGGCACAGATACGCAGTATTCT.

This clonotype showed up many times. The V gene is TRBV2, the J gene TRBJ1-2; possible D gene TRBD1, 5 bases. CDR3 length: 14 residues. V lost 6 bases and J lost 6, with 17 bases in between. Germline lookup yields CDR1 SNHLY and CDR2 FYNNEI. Here the CDR3 reads CASSRPQGDNGYTF. CDR3 coding DNA: TGTGCCAGCAGCCGTCCCCAGGGAGATAATGGCTACACCTTC.

The chain links TRBV19 to TRBJ1-5; D gene uncertain. The CDR3 totals 14 residues. Trimming took off 10 bases at V and 0 bases at J, with 13 bases between the two ends. Germline V gene lookup returns CDR1 LNHDA and CDR2 SQIVND (reference sequence). The CDR3 DNA is TGTGCCACCACGATTAACCATAGCAATCAGCCCCAGCATTTT. Translated, it gives CATTINHSNQPQHF.